The 9 T cell receptor beta chains below all came from one sample that was sequenced in a study of T cells in Graves' hyperthyroidism and ophthalmopathy. The TCR beta CDR3 regions underwent amplification using RNA transcripts as the source. The HTBI set primed first-round TCR CDR3 RT-PCR. Each CDR3 protein gets one entry after TCRdb re-called the multiplex PCR reads with MiXCR. The table lists fewer than 450,000 distinct CDR3 sequences, about 18% of them singletons. What was sequenced was blood. All receptors come from a woman between 25 and 40 years old with Graves' hyperthyroidism that later progressed to Graves' ophthalmopathy.

This clonotype was counted at least ten times. The chain uses TRBV7-9 and TRBJ2-1; TRBD2 matches at 10 bases. The V and J ends lost 7 bases and 6 bases, in that order; junction bases with no gene match: 18. The CDR3 contains 18 residues. Per germline, CDR1 SEHNR and CDR2 FQNEAQ (reference sequence). The DNA of the CDR3 is TGTGCCAGCAACACTGCCCGGCTAGCGGGAGATACGGGCAATGAGCAGTTCTTC. It encodes CASNTARLAGDTGNEQFF.

There are many counts of this clonotype. The genes are TRBV5-1 and TRBJ2-7, with D maybe TRBD1 (6 bases). CDR3 length: 14 residues. The V end was cut by 2 bases, the J end by 3 bases, with 12 bases between. In germline, CDR1 is SGHRS, CDR2 YFSETQ. CDR3 DNA: TGCGCCAGCAGCTTCAGGACAGAGAACTACGAGCAGTACTTC. Residues: CASSFRTENYEQYF.

V is TRBV28 and J is TRBJ2-7; TRBD1 aligns across 7 bases. J gave up 2 bases and V 5 bases, and 6 bases lay outside the gene matches. Germline V gives CDR1 MDHEN, CDR2 SYDVKM. The CDR3 is 14 residues long. This CDR3 reads CASSLQGRPYEQYF. In DNA form, the CDR3 reads TGTGCCAGCAGTCTACAGGGGCGGCCCTACGAGCAGTACTTC.

This clonotype was seen many times. The V and J genes are TRBV2 and TRBJ2-7; the D gene is possibly TRBD1 (6 bases). Between the trimmed V and J ends, which lost 9 bases and 0 bases, there was a span of 12 bases. This CDR3 is built from 13 residues. Looked up from germline, CDR1 is SNHLY and CDR2 is FYNNEI. The CDR3 DNA reads as TGTGCCAGTCGGGGACATAGCTCCTACGAGCAGTACTTC. Translation: CASRGHSSYEQYF.

This clonotype was recorded a few times. The chain uses TRBV10-3 and TRBJ2-7; TRBD1 aligns across 10 bases. V gave up 3 bases and J gave up 3 bases; unmatched junction bases: 2. The CDR3 runs 14 residues. CDR1 is ENHRY and CDR2 is SYGVKD in the germline V gene. In DNA form, the CDR3 reads TGTGCCATCAGTGACGGGACAGGGGTCTACGAGCAGTACTTC. It encodes CAISDGTGVYEQYF.

This clonotype occurred many times. V and J are TRBV5-1 and TRBJ1-1; 7 nucleotides line up with TRBD1. Unmatched junction bases numbered 7, after V lost 4 bases and J lost 4 bases. The CDR3 has 14 amino acids. Germline V gene data show CDR1 as SGHRS and CDR2 as YFSETQ. CDR3 bases: TGCGCCAGCAGCCGGTACAGGGGAGGCACTGAAGCTTTCTTT. This translates into CASSRYRGGTEAFF.

This clonotype was found many times. The V call is TRBV6-1, the J call TRBJ1-4, with D unresolved. Between the trimmed V and J ends, which lost 6 bases and 10 bases, there was a span of 21 bases. Germline V gives CDR1 MNHNS, CDR2 SASEGT. The CDR3 loop spans 15 amino acids. This chain's CDR3 is CASRIFGGDPRKLFF. The CDR3 nucleotides are TGTGCCAGCAGGATATTCGGTGGGGATCCTCGAAAACTGTTTTTT.

The chain's CDR3 is CASISSDRGRSGYTF. CDR3 DNA: TGTGCCAGCATCAGCTCGGACAGGGGGCGCAGTGGCTACACCTTC. The V gene is TRBV6-1, the J gene TRBJ1-2; 11 bases are a match to TRBD1. J lost 7 bases, V lost 7 bases, and 11 bases had no gene match. CDR1 is MNHNS, CDR2 SASEGT, per germline. The CDR3 has 15 residues.

This clonotype appeared many times. The rearrangement links TRBV7-9 to TRBJ2-7; no reliable D call. This CDR3 has 15 amino acids. In germline, CDR1 is SEHNR, CDR2 FQNEAQ (reference sequence). Trimming left V 1 base short and J 0 bases short, with 10 bases between. CDR3 amino acids: CASSLEGLSSYEQYF. The DNA for the CDR3 is TGTGCCAGCAGCTTAGAAGGGTTGAGCTCCTACGAGCAGTACTTC.